The rows below give T cell receptor beta chains drawn from one sample of a study of T cells expressing NK-cell markers. TCRdb derives one entry per CDR3 protein from the 5' RACE reads, leaving out DNA. This sample's table reports around 550,000 distinct CDR3 sequences. The sample taken for sequencing was blood T cells: a sorted CD56 or NKG2C T cell subset, CD4+ or CD8+ T cells, or bulk PBMC T cells (not recorded which). The receptors derive from a man between 18 and 29 years old in good health. CDR3s include the opening cysteine and the closing phenylalanine or tryptophan. The order of the fields is J gene, V gene, CDR3 protein.

J: TRBJ2-1
V: TRBV6-2/TRBV6-3
CDR3: CASISLGGLGFF

J: TRBJ1-1
V: TRBV4-3
CDR3: CASSQVETGGNTEAFF

J: TRBJ2-7
V: TRBV4-3
CDR3: CASSQGLATGASYEQYF

J: TRBJ2-6
V: TRBV7-6
CDR3: CASSLQSGGYTGANVLTF

J: TRBJ2-3
V: TRBV11-2
CDR3: CASSSYSGRVTDTQYF

J: TRBJ2-1
V: TRBV11-1
CDR3: CASSLDGTVPIVSYNEQFF

J: TRBJ2-1
V: TRBV27
CDR3: CASSLMTGHSYNEQFF

J: TRBJ2-3
V: TRBV5-1
CDR3: CASSLLTGDLGTDTQYF

J: TRBJ2-1
V: TRBV20-1
CDR3: CSASPDRAVSYNEQFF

J: TRBJ2-3
V: TRBV20-1
CDR3: CSAAGTDYTDTQYF

J: TRBJ2-2
V: TRBV7-9
CDR3: CASSPRRGESTGELFF

J: TRBJ2-2
V: TRBV20-1
CDR3: CSASLVPGSGELFF

J: TRBJ2-7
V: TRBV11-2
CDR3: CASSFLARAGEQYF

J: TRBJ2-7
V: TRBV27
CDR3: CASSHLKVAGVVNEQYF

J: TRBJ2-7
V: TRBV2
CDR3: CASSEPGTTYEQYF

J: TRBJ2-4
V: TRBV7-4
CDR3: CASSLVGRRARTQYF

J: TRBJ2-1
V: TRBV27
CDR3: CASSDGTSAHNEQFF

J: TRBJ2-7
V: TRBV29-1
CDR3: CSVGKGVRGDYEQYF

J: TRBJ1-5
V: TRBV10-3
CDR3: CAISESLGKGSSPQHF

J: TRBJ2-4
V: TRBV29-1
CDR3: CSVGLAGSVAIQYF

J: TRBJ2-1
V: TRBV14
CDR3: CASSQDLFAGVSYNEQFF

J: TRBJ2-2
V: TRBV7-7
CDR3: CASSLGTSTGELFF

J: TRBJ2-3
V: TRBV29-1
CDR3: CSVVGGRGTDTQYF

J: TRBJ2-3
V: TRBV12-3/TRBV12-4
CDR3: CASSPRLAEASTDTQYF

J: TRBJ2-3
V: TRBV28
CDR3: CASSSYTGVGTDTQYF

J: TRBJ2-2
V: TRBV12-3/TRBV12-4
CDR3: CASSPPAGAHKELFF

J: TRBJ2-1
V: TRBV7-9
CDR3: CASSLATSDYNEQFF

J: TRBJ2-3
V: TRBV21-1
CDR3: CASSSTGSWSDTQYF

J: TRBJ1-2
V: TRBV12-3/TRBV12-4
CDR3: CASTPLETGYGYTF

J: TRBJ2-1
V: TRBV4-3
CDR3: CASSQEAVWSNEQFF

J: TRBJ1-1
V: TRBV12-3/TRBV12-4
CDR3: CASSLANTEAFF

J: TRBJ1-3
V: TRBV29-1
CDR3: CSVEVSYTIYF

J: TRBJ1-2
V: TRBV4-1
CDR3: CASSQDRASNYGYTF

J: TRBJ2-7
V: TRBV6-2/TRBV6-3
CDR3: CASSLLREVNNEQYF

J: TRBJ2-1
V: TRBV20-1
CDR3: CSSLWADEQFF

J: TRBJ2-2
V: TRBV5-1
CDR3: CASTGQAQNTGELFF